This T cell receptor beta chain was retrieved from a study of blood T cell repertoires in COVID-19. This CDR3 region has 15 residues. Per the germline V gene, CDR1 is KGHDR and CDR2 is SFDVKD. V was clipped by 7 bases and J by 2 bases, with 15 bases between them. Profiling relied on immunoSEQ multiplex PCR, and the TCRdb table lists in-frame clones only, not all of them. The sample yields over 250,000 clones, 88% seen once. V and J are TRBV24-1 and TRBJ2-3, with a tentative D call TRBD1 (6 bases). Sequenced material: peripheral blood. The clonotype was recovered from a woman aged 40 to 49 who had recovered from COVID-19. CDR3 in DNA: TGTGCCACCAGCTCCTCGGACAGATCCACAGATACGCAGTATTTT. It is translated as CATSSSDRSTDTQYF.